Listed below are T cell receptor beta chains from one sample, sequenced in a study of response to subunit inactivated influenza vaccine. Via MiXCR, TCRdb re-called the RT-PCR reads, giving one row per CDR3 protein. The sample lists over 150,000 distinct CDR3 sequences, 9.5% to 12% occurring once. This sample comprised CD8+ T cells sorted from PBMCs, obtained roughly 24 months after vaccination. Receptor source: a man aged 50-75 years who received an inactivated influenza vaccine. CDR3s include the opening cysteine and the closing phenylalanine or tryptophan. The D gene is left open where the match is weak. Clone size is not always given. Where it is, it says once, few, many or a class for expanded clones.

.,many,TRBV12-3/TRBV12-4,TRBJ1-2,CASSLGVSPSYTF,TGTGCCAGCAGTTTAGGGGTATCCCCCAGCTACACCTTC
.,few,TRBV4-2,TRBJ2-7,CASSPQEGALEQYF,TGTGCCAGCAGCCCCCAGGAGGGGGCGCTTGAGCAGTACTTC
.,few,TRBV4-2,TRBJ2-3,CASSVRPSGAQYF,TGTGCCAGCAGCGTCCGTCCCTCGGGAGCGCAGTATTTT
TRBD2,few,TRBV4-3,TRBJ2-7,CASSQDLAGADEQYF,TGCGCCAGCAGCCAAGATCTAGCGGGAGCTGACGAGCAGTACTTC
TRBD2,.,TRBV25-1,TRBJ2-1,CASSEYTGRGRGADNEQFF,TGTGCCAGCAGTGAATATACCGGTCGTGGGCGGGGGGCGGACAATGAGCAGTTCTTC
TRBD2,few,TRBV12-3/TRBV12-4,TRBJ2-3,CASSFVTGLAGGTDTQYF,TGTGCCAGCAGTTTCGTTACGGGACTAGCGGGGGGCACAGATACGCAGTATTTT
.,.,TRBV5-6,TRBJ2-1,CASSLPRGYEQFF,TGTGCCAGCAGCTTACCCAGGGGCTATGAGCAGTTCTTC
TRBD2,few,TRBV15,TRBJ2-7,CATSKRAGLSYEQYF,TGTGCCACCAGCAAGAGAGCGGGGCTAAGCTACGAGCAGTACTTC
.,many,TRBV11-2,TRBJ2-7,CASSSVAYEQYF,TGTGCCAGCAGCTCCGTGGCCTACGAGCAGTACTTC
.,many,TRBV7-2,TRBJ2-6,CASSLSLGANVLTF,TGTGCCAGCAGCTTATCTCTGGGGGCCAACGTCCTGACTTTC
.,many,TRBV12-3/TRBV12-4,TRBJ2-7,CASSLNPGGPYEQYF,TGTGCCAGCAGTTTAAACCCCGGGGGGCCATACGAGCAGTACTTC
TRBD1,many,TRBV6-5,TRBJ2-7,CASSYLRQGGSEQYF,TGTGCCAGCAGTTACCTCCGACAGGGTGGTAGCGAGCAGTACTTC
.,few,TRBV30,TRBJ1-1,CAWTLIGGTEAFF,TGTGCCTGGACCCTCATCGGGGGAACTGAAGCTTTCTTT
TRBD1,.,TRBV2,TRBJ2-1,CASNDPSGQGAYNEQFF,TGTGCCAGCAATGACCCCTCGGGACAGGGAGCCTACAATGAGCAGTTCTTC
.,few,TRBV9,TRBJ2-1,CASSVVAGARYNEQFF,TGTGCCAGCAGCGTAGTAGCAGGGGCCCGCTACAATGAGCAGTTCTTC
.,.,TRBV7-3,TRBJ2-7,CASSLATNYEQYF,TGTGCCAGCAGCTTAGCGACTAACTACGAGCAGTACTTC
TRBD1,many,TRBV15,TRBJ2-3,CATSRGDRDTDTQYF,TGTGCCACCAGCAGAGGGGACAGAGACACAGATACGCAGTATTTT
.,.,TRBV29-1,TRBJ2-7,CSVETVQGQIREQYF,TGCAGCGTTGAAACCGTCCAGGGTCAAATTCGCGAGCAGTACTTC
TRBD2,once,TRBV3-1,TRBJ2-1,CASSPSGSGGNNEQFF,TGTGCCAGCAGCCCCAGTGGTAGCGGGGGGAACAATGAGCAGTTCTTC
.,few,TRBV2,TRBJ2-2,CASSEATRGTGELFF,TGTGCCAGCAGCGAAGCCACGAGGGGCACCGGGGAGCTGTTTTTT
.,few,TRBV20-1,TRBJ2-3,CSATGDRSDTQYF,TGCAGTGCTACAGGGGATCGTTCAGATACGCAGTATTTT
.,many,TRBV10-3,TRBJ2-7,CAISEHDGDEQYF,TGTGCCATCAGTGAGCATGACGGGGACGAGCAGTACTTC